In this sample, the clone carrying this T cell receptor (beta chain) turned up many times. The data originate from a study of human T cells and chemical hapten exposure. The germline V gene encodes CDR1 SGHTA and CDR2 FQGNSA. CDR3 length equals 15 residues. Trimming took 4 bases from V and 1 from J; bases not matched to a gene: 3. TCRdb processed the RACE reads anew with MiXCR; each CDR3 protein has one entry. This sample has roughly 100,000 distinct CDR3 sequences, with roughly 9.1% found just once. Time point defined: pre-sensitization, week 0. Treatment here: therapeutic diphenylcyclopropenone sensitization with weekly scalp DPC.

The chain combines TRBV7-2 with TRBJ2-3, with 9 bases fitting TRBD1. The TCR originated in a woman aged 40 to 49 with alopecia areata. Some clones in this sample may be carry-over from other donors' samples. Source: whole blood, taken in connection with sensitization to the hapten diphenylcyclopropenone (DPC). CDR3 bases: TGTGCCAGCAGCTACAGGGGGCTCGGCACAGATACGCAGTATTTT. As protein: CASSYRGLGTDTQYF.